What follows are 29 T cell receptor beta chains derived from one specimen sequenced in a study of blood T cells in healthy people across ages. Primers used in a second PCR of roughly 7 to 11 cycles were a sample-barcoded 5' primer and a J-beta primer mix. A single record per CDR3 protein comes from TCRdb applying MiXCR to the 5' RACE reads. The repertoire holds about 1.4 million distinct CDR3 sequences, 55% to 75% seen once, with 5% to 7% in the top ten. Sequenced sample: blood. These receptors came from a man aged 18-30 years in good health.

The V call is TRBV2, the J call TRBJ2-3; D not certain. The CDR3 spans 12 residues. V gave up 6 bases and J gave up 4 bases, with 8 bases separating them. Germline V gene sequence: CDR1 SNHLY, CDR2 FYNNEI. The CDR3 sequence is CASRAPPDTQYF. The CDR3 DNA reads TGTGCCAGCAGGGCCCCCCCAGATACGCAGTATTTT.

The gene calls are TRBV20-1 and TRBJ2-2; D might be TRBD1 (5 bases). Germline V CDR1 and CDR2: DFQATT, SNEGSKA (reference sequence). The V gene lost 3 bases and the J gene lost 4 bases, with 9 bases spanning the gap. The CDR3 is made up of 13 amino acids. The DNA of the CDR3 is TGCAGTGCTAGGGGGCCGAGCACCGGGGAGCTGTTTTTT. Translation: CSARGPSTGELFF.

The genes are TRBV6-5 and TRBJ2-7; D not resolved. CDR1 is MNHEY, CDR2 SVGAGI, per germline. CDR3 length: 14 residues. V lost 6 bases, J lost 5 bases, and 17 bases lay in between. The CDR3 loop is CASSRLQGPNEQYF. CDR3 bases: TGTGCCAGCAGCAGGCTCCAAGGGCCCAACGAGCAGTACTTC.

This chain links TRBV4-3 with TRBJ2-1; unclear D gene. V was pared by 0 bases and J by 3 bases, with 12 bases between. CDR3 size: 16 residues. CDR1 is LGHNA and CDR2 is YSLEER in the germline V gene. This CDR3 reads CASSQESGVNYNEQFF. The CDR3 DNA reads TGCGCCAGCAGCCAAGAGAGTGGGGTCAACTACAATGAGCAGTTCTTC.

The gene calls are TRBV20-1 and TRBJ2-7; D is unclear. This CDR3 comprises 12 residues. Trimming removed 4 bases at V and 2 bases at J, with 9 bases between. The germline V gene encodes CDR1 DFQATT and CDR2 SNEGSKA (reference sequence). CDR3 region: CSAKHSTYEQYF. In DNA, the CDR3 is TGCAGTGCTAAGCACAGCACCTACGAGCAGTACTTC.

The chain carries TRBV27 and TRBJ2-1; no clear D gene. Deletions cut 5 bases from V and 0 bases from J, with 8 bases between. The CDR3 sequence is 14 residues long. In germline, CDR1 is MNHEY, CDR2 SMNVEV (reference sequence). The CDR3 DNA follows: TGTGCCAGCAGTAGACACCTCTCCTACAATGAGCAGTTCTTC. Translation gives CASSRHLSYNEQFF.

The rearrangement joins TRBV27 to TRBJ1-2; tentatively, D is TRBD1 (5 bases). This CDR3 comprises 13 residues. Deletions cut 5 bases from V and 8 bases from J, with 15 bases between. CDR1 and CDR2 (germline): MNHEY, SMNVEV (reference sequence). The CDR3 DNA follows: TGTGCCAGCAGTCCATGGGACGGCGGAGGCTACACCTTC. This codes for CASSPWDGGGYTF.

The V and J genes are TRBV10-3 and TRBJ2-6; 8 positions match TRBD2. After removal of 0 bases from V and 4 bases from J, the junction contained 8 bases not matched to a gene. This CDR3 is 18 amino acids long. Germline V gene data show CDR1 as ENHRY and CDR2 as SYGVKD. The CDR3 DNA follows: TGTGCCATCAGTGAGTCGACGGGAGGGCCGTCGGGGGCCAACGTCCTGACTTTC. As protein: CAISESTGGPSGANVLTF.

J is TRBJ1-2 and V is TRBV29-1; the D is unclear. CDR3 length: 12 amino acids. Looked up from germline, CDR1 is SQVTM and CDR2 is ANQGSEA. Trimming cost V 1 base and J 3 bases, with 6 bases left between them. The CDR3 spells CSVEARHYGYTF. CDR3 nucleotides: TGCAGCGTTGAAGCTAGGCACTATGGCTACACCTTC.

V and J are TRBV7-2 and TRBJ2-7; 7 bases are a match to TRBD1. In germline, CDR1 is SGHTA, CDR2 FQGNSA. The CDR3 totals 16 residues. The ends lost 1 base at V and 7 bases at J; junction bases unmatched: 13. The CDR3 sequence: CASSLGLTGTLREQYF. In DNA, the CDR3 is TGTGCCAGCAGCTTAGGGCTGACAGGGACGTTAAGGGAGCAGTACTTC. Together with reference TRBV7-2 and TRBJ2-7, the CDR3 gives the full variable domain: GAGVSQSPSNKVTEKGKDVELRCDPISGHTALYWYRQSLGQGLEFLIYFQGNSAPDKSGLPSDRFSAERTGGSVSTLTIQRTQQEDSAVYLCASSLGLTGTLREQYFGPGTRLTVT.

This clonotype was counted only a few times. The CDR3 DNA is TGTGCCAGCAGTGAAAATCGAGGCACCGGGGAGCTGTTTTTT. It yields the protein CASSENRGTGELFF. V gene TRBV6-1 combines with J gene TRBJ2-2; D not certain. This CDR3 is built from 14 residues. The germline CDR1 and CDR2 sequences are MNHNS and SASEGT. V was shortened by 2 bases and J by 4 bases, with 8 bases between the two germline ends.

This rearrangement joins TRBV29-1 to TRBJ1-4, with D uncertain. The V end was cut by 5 bases, the J end by 1 base, with 8 bases between. Germline CDR1 SQVTM, CDR2 ANQGSEA. This CDR3 is 13 amino acids long. CDR3 sequence: CSVLGITNEKLFF. The CDR3 bases are TGCAGCGTTCTAGGGATAACTAATGAAAAACTGTTTTTT.

This clonotype has a handful of counts. The genes are TRBV4-2 and TRBJ2-1; the match to TRBD2 covers 9 bases. This CDR3 comprises 17 residues. V lost 6 bases, J lost 2 bases, and 11 bases stayed unmatched. Germline CDR1 LGHNA, CDR2 YNFKEQ. This chain's CDR3 is CASRPGLAMKPYNEQFF. The CDR3 bases are TGTGCCAGCAGGCCGGGACTAGCAATGAAACCCTACAATGAGCAGTTCTTC.

The rearrangement uses TRBV27 and TRBJ2-1; 8 nucleotides agree with TRBD2. The CDR3 extends over 15 amino acids. The germline V gene encodes CDR1 MNHEY and CDR2 SMNVEV (reference sequence). Trimming removed 8 bases from V and 2 bases from J; junction bases left unmatched: 8. The CDR3 protein is CASLGERGTYNEQFF. The CDR3 nucleotides are TGTGCCAGCCTGGGGGAGCGGGGGACCTACAATGAGCAGTTCTTC.

As DNA, the CDR3 is TGTGCCAGCGGGAATAGCGTGGAGGGCACAGATACGCAGTATTTT. Its protein product is CASGNSVEGTDTQYF. The gene calls are TRBV6-4 and TRBJ2-3; D may be TRBD2 (5 bases). The CDR3 is made up of 15 amino acids. The V gene's germline CDR1 is MRHNA and CDR2 SNTAGT. Trimming shortened V by 8 bases and J by 1 base, and 16 bases separated the two germline ends.

This clonotype has a handful of counts. The chain is built from TRBV29-1 and TRBJ2-1; weak D call: TRBD2 (6 bases). This CDR3 has 10 residues. Germline values: CDR1 SQVTM, CDR2 ANQGSEA. Trimming shortened V by 6 bases and J by 9 bases, and 9 bases separated the two germline ends. CDR3 bases: TGCAGCGTGGGGGGTAGTGAGCAGTTCTTC. It specifies CSVGGSEQFF.

This clonotype was counted only a few times. V usage is TRBV5-1 and J usage is TRBJ2-1; 9 nucleotides agree with TRBD1. CDR1 and CDR2 from the germline V gene are SGHRS and YFSETQ. The CDR3 length is 17 residues. The V and J ends lost 3 bases and 5 bases, in that order; junction bases with no gene match: 12. For the CDR3, the DNA is TGCGCCAGCAGCTCACAGGGGGCGTTGGGTGCTAACAATGAGCAGTTCTTC. Its translation is CASSSQGALGANNEQFF.

Notes on this clonotype: The junction departs from germline at one end; a sequencing error may be responsible. V and J are TRBV9 and TRBJ1-4, with D tentatively TRBD1 (5 bases). Per the germline V gene, CDR1 is SGDLS and CDR2 is YYNGEE. The length of the CDR3 is 16 residues. Here the CDR3 reads CAGSPGRGRRNEKLFF. Here the CDR3 DNA reads TGTGCCGGCAGCCCAGGGCGAGGGCGGAGAAATGAAAAACTGTTTTTT.

This clonotype has at least ten counts. The chain uses TRBV5-5 and TRBJ1-2, with D possibly being TRBD1 (6 bases). Trimming left V 1 base short and J 2 bases short, with 9 bases between. The CDR3 is 14 amino acids. Looked up from germline, CDR1 is SGHKS and CDR2 is YYEKEE (reference sequence). This CDR3 is CASSLRQANYGYTF. CDR3 bases: TGTGCCAGCAGCTTGAGACAGGCAAACTATGGCTACACCTTC. Variable domain in full (rest from reference TRBV5-5 and TRBJ1-2): DAGVTQSPTHLIKTRGQQVTLRCSPISGHKSVSWYQQVLGQGPQFIFQYYEKEERGRGNFPDRFSARQFPNYSSELNVNALLLGDSALYLCASSLRQANYGYTFGSGTRLTVV.

The chain joins TRBV29-1 to TRBJ2-1; perhaps TRBD2 as D (6 bases). This CDR3 is built from 14 residues. The germline gives CDR1 SQVTM, CDR2 ANQGSEA. The ends were cut back, 3 bases at V and 6 bases at J, with 15 bases in the middle. CDR3 sequence: CSVEEGGAANEQFF. The CDR3 coding sequence is TGCAGCGTTGAGGAGGGCGGGGCAGCCAATGAGCAGTTCTTC.

The chain employs TRBV30 and TRBJ1-2, with 7 positions matching TRBD1. V dropped 4 bases and J dropped 0; count of bases not matched to a gene: 11. The length of the CDR3 is 16 residues. Germline-derived CDR1 and CDR2 are GTSNPN and SVGIG (reference sequence). This chain's CDR3 is CAWKVIRQGSNYGYTF. CDR3 nucleotide sequence: TGTGCCTGGAAGGTAATCCGACAGGGATCTAACTATGGCTACACCTTC.

The chain joins TRBV28 to TRBJ1-5, with D perhaps TRBD1 (6 bases). Germline V gene sequence: CDR1 MDHEN, CDR2 SYDVKM. The CDR3 extends over 13 amino acids. V lost 11 bases, J lost 2 bases, and 13 bases lay in between. The CDR3 sequence is CACNKGGNQPQHF. CDR3 nucleotides: TGTGCCTGCAATAAGGGGGGCAATCAGCCCCAGCATTTT.

The V call is TRBV7-9, the J call TRBJ2-5; a weak D match, TRBD2 (5 bases). Trimming removed 3 bases from V and 2 bases from J, with 19 bases in between. The CDR3 length is 17 residues. CDR1 and CDR2 from the germline V gene are SEHNR and FQNEAQ (reference sequence). CDR3 in DNA: TGTGCCAGCAGCTTTCTAGGGATACTAGGTCGGCAAGAGACCCAGTACTTC. Its protein is CASSFLGILGRQETQYF.

This chain joins TRBV24-1 and TRBJ1-1; 10 bases match TRBD1. The CDR3 has 14 amino acids. The germline gives CDR1 KGHDR, CDR2 SFDVKD. Unmatched junction bases numbered 1, after V lost 3 bases and J lost 4 bases. CDR3 in DNA: TGTGCCACCAGTGATGACAGGGGGCCCACTGAAGCTTTCTTT. Protein sequence: CATSDDRGPTEAFF.

The chain recombines TRBV2 with TRBJ1-6; tentative D call: TRBD1 (5 bases). The CDR3 is 13 amino acids. CDR1 SNHLY and CDR2 FYNNEI come from the germline V gene. V lost 8 bases and J lost 7, with 12 bases in between. CDR3 residues: CASEGMSNSPLHF. CDR3 sequence (DNA): TGTGCCAGCGAGGGGATGTCCAATTCACCCCTCCACTTT.

The chain joins TRBV7-9 to TRBJ2-7; TRBD1 agrees at 7 bases. Germline values: CDR1 SEHNR, CDR2 FQNEAQ (reference sequence). CDR3 size: 14 residues. The CDR3 sequence: CAVLDRVRSYEQYF. The CDR3 coding sequence is TGTGCTGTCTTAGACAGGGTTCGTTCCTACGAGCAGTACTTC.

The table lists this clonotype with a few counts. This chain links TRBV27 with TRBJ2-5, with unresolved D. This CDR3 is 13 amino acids long. V shed 5 bases and J shed 7 bases, with 14 bases lying between them. CDR1 and CDR2 (germline): MNHEY, SMNVEV (reference sequence). CDR3 in DNA: TGTGCCAGCAGTCCCGGCATGGGTTGGACCCAGTACTTC. Its protein is CASSPGMGWTQYF.

This chain links TRBV20-1 with TRBJ2-7; tentatively, D is TRBD1 (6 bases). Germline CDR1 DFQATT, CDR2 SNEGSKA (reference sequence). The CDR3 has 18 amino acids. Trimming removed 6 bases at V and 3 bases at J, with 30 bases between. CDR3 in DNA: TGCAGTGCCCGTTACGGTCCGTCCGGGACACCAAACTTCTACGAGCAGTACTTC. Translated, it gives CSARYGPSGTPNFYEQYF.

This chain uses TRBV6-2 or TRBV6-3 with TRBJ2-1; D might be TRBD2 (7 bases). The V end was cut by 5 bases, the J end by 8 bases, with 10 bases between. The germline CDR1 and CDR2 sequences are MNHEY and SVGEGT. The CDR3 loop spans 12 amino acids. The CDR3 region is CASSRGGHEQFF. The CDR3 nucleotides are TGTGCCAGCAGTAGGGGGGGGCATGAGCAGTTCTTC.